These 24 T cell receptor beta chains originate from one sample sequenced in a study of CD8+ T cells in alopecia areata. Following RNA extraction, reverse transcription yielded cDNA that acted as the sequencing template. This table comes from immunoSEQ multiplex PCR, and its TCRdb copy is limited to in-frame clones, with some not included. Altogether more than 150,000 clones are present, about 50% being singletons, with the ten largest covering roughly a fifth. The sample consisted of CD8+ T cells sorted from blood, taken at week 0. These receptors were obtained from a human donor with alopecia areata.

This chain uses TRBV6-5 with TRBJ2-1; 7 positions match TRBD2. The CDR3 totals 12 residues. Looked up from germline, CDR1 is MNHEY and CDR2 is SVGAGI. After removal of 6 bases from V and 14 bases from J, the junction contained 10 bases not matched to a gene. CDR3: CASRETRTREFF. Written as DNA, the CDR3 is TGTGCCAGCAGGGAGACAAGGACTAGGGAGTTCTTC.

The J gene is TRBJ2-3, the V gene TRBV7-3; possible D gene TRBD2, 6 bases. Trimming shortened V by 5 bases and J by 2 bases, and 17 bases separated the two germline ends. Germline CDR1 and CDR2: SGHTA and FQGTGA. The CDR3 consists of 16 residues. DNA of the CDR3: TGTGCCAGCAGCCAGGAGGGCGTGCCGGACACAGATACGCAGTATTTT. Translation: CASSQEGVPDTDTQYF.

This clone was seen once. The chain is built from TRBV13 and TRBJ2-1; 8 nucleotides line up with TRBD2. The CDR3 length is 16 residues. In germline, CDR1 is PRHDT, CDR2 FYEKMQ (reference sequence). V shed 2 bases, J shed 7 bases, and the junction held 10 bases outside the gene matches. The CDR3 loop reads CASSLIREGTQNEQFF. The CDR3 bases are TGTGCCAGCAGCTTAATTCGGGAGGGCACACAGAATGAGCAGTTCTTC.

This chain connects TRBV9 to TRBJ2-7; 10 bases line up with TRBD1. V gave up 3 bases and J gave up 6 bases; unmatched junction bases: 3. CDR3 length equals 13 residues. CDR1 is SGDLS and CDR2 is YYNGEE in the germline V gene. The CDR3 spells CASSGRTGGEQYF. DNA of the CDR3: TGTGCCAGCAGCGGACGGACAGGGGGCGAGCAGTACTTC.

The chain combines TRBV7-2 with TRBJ1-2, with 12 bases identical to TRBD1. Germline CDR1 and CDR2: SGHTA and FQGNSA. V shed 5 bases and J 7 bases; nucleotides not matched to a gene: 8. The CDR3 has 15 residues. Here the CDR3 DNA reads TGTGCCAGCAGCCCAGGGGACAGGGGGCGAGGTGGCTACACCTTC. Encoded protein: CASSPGDRGRGGYTF.

The V and J genes are TRBV6-6 and TRBJ1-2; no reliable D call. CDR1 and CDR2 (germline): MNHNY, SVGAGI (reference sequence). The length of the CDR3 is 12 residues. V lost 8 bases to trimming and J lost 4 bases, with 11 bases between them. The CDR3 sequence is CASLLRGYGYTF. DNA for the CDR3: TGTGCCAGCCTGCTTCGAGGCTATGGCTACACCTTC.

The chain combines TRBV4-3 with TRBJ2-2; D possibly matches TRBD1 or TRBD2 (5 bases each). Germline-derived CDR1 and CDR2 are LGHNA and YSLEER. This CDR3 region has 15 residues. The germline V and J ends were trimmed by 0 bases and 3 bases, with 8 bases remaining between them. CDR3 sequence reads: CASSQEVGDTGELFF. In DNA form, the CDR3 reads TGCGCCAGCAGCCAAGAAGTGGGGGACACCGGGGAGCTGTTTTTT.

This clone was seen only a few times. This rearrangement joins TRBV5-6 to TRBJ2-1; D might be TRBD1 (7 bases). The germline V gene encodes CDR1 SGHDT and CDR2 YYEEEE. Trimming removed 4 bases at V and 7 bases at J, with 9 bases between. The CDR3 is 12 amino acids. CDR3 nucleotide sequence: TGTGCCAGCAGCCCAGGGGGGAATGAGCAGTTCTTC. This gives the protein CASSPGGNEQFF. Filled out from reference TRBV5-6 and TRBJ2-1, the complete variable domain reads DAGVTQSPTHLIKTRGQQVTLRCSPKSGHDTVSWYQQALGQGPQFIFQYYEEEERQRGNFPDRFSGHQFPNYSSELNVNALLLGDSALYLCASSPGGNEQFFGPGTRLTVL.

Turning to this clone: The same CDR3 is also encoded by other DNA sequences in this sample. The V and J genes are TRBV9 and TRBJ2-7; maybe TRBD1 (5 bases). CDR3 size: 14 residues. CDR1 and CDR2 (germline): SGDLS, YYNGEE. Deletions cut 0 bases from V and 0 bases from J, with 7 bases between. The CDR3 protein is CASSVGGSSYEQYF. CDR3 nucleotides: TGTGCCAGCAGCGTAGGGGGCAGCTCCTACGAGCAGTACTTC.

This clone appeared once. This chain connects TRBV27 to TRBJ1-5, with 9 nucleotides matching TRBD1. Unmatched junction bases numbered 9, after V lost 6 bases and J lost 0 bases. CDR3 length: 17 residues. CDR1 and CDR2 from the germline V gene are MNHEY and SMNVEV (reference sequence). CDR3 sequence reads: CASRPGTGSYSNQPQHF. The CDR3 nucleotides are TGTGCCAGCAGGCCCGGGACAGGGTCTTATAGCAATCAGCCCCAGCATTTT.

This clone occurred a few times. This chain connects TRBV29-1 to TRBJ1-2, with D possibly being TRBD1 (6 bases). This CDR3 region has 15 residues. Germline CDR1 SQVTM, CDR2 ANQGSEA. V was clipped by 6 bases and J by 2 bases, with 19 bases between them. This CDR3 is CSVEVGTPWNYGYTF. In DNA form, the CDR3 reads TGCAGCGTGGAGGTAGGGACACCTTGGAACTATGGCTACACCTTC.

This clone came up a few times. The CDR3 loop is CASSLGLYTEAFF. In nucleotides, the CDR3 is TGTGCCAGCAGTTTGGGGCTTTACACTGAAGCTTTCTTT. The genes are TRBV27 and TRBJ1-1, with D perhaps TRBD1 (5 bases). Between the trimmed V and J ends, which lost 3 bases and 3 bases, there was a span of 8 bases. This CDR3 is 13 amino acids long. Germline loops: CDR1 MNHEY, CDR2 SMNVEV (reference sequence).

In its sample, this clone was seen once. Other nucleotide sequences from this sample produce the same CDR3. This chain connects TRBV6-1 to TRBJ2-7, with 11 bases identical to TRBD1. The CDR3 runs 14 residues. Germline values: CDR1 MNHNS, CDR2 SASEGT. With 3 bases clipped from V and 4 bases from J, the junction kept 2 bases outside the gene matches. This chain's CDR3 is CASSEGTGGYEQYF. CDR3 sequence (DNA): TGTGCCAGCAGTGAGGGGACAGGGGGTTACGAGCAGTACTTC.

The V and J genes are TRBV11-2 and TRBJ2-3; either TRBD1 or TRBD2 may supply D (5 bases each). This CDR3 comprises 12 residues. Germline V gene sequence: CDR1 SGHAT, CDR2 FQNNGV. Deletions cut 8 bases from V and 5 bases from J, with 11 bases between. CDR3: CASSLGEDTQYF. The CDR3 bases are TGTGCCAGCTCTTTGGGGGAAGATACGCAGTATTTT.

This clone was picked up a small number of times. The chain recombines TRBV5-6 with TRBJ1-5; D remains unclear. V was cut by 3 bases and J by 0 bases, with 7 bases left in between. The germline gives CDR1 SGHDT, CDR2 YYEEEE. The CDR3 runs 14 residues. The chain's CDR3 is CASSYGLSNQPQHF. The CDR3 DNA reads as TGTGCCAGCAGCTATGGACTTAGCAATCAGCCCCAGCATTTT. The full variable domain, with the rest looked up from reference TRBV5-6 and TRBJ1-5, is DAGVTQSPTHLIKTRGQQVTLRCSPKSGHDTVSWYQQALGQGPQFIFQYYEEEERQRGNFPDRFSGHQFPNYSSELNVNALLLGDSALYLCASSYGLSNQPQHFGDGTRLSIL.

This sequence joins TRBV6-5 and TRBJ1-6; 7 bases align to TRBD1. CDR1 is MNHEY, CDR2 SVGAGI, per germline. Germline trimming cut 2 bases from V and 8 bases from J; bases unmatched to any gene: 3. This CDR3 is 14 amino acids long. The CDR3 sequence: CASSYSRGYSPLHF. In DNA form, the CDR3 reads TGTGCCAGCAGTTACAGCAGGGGGTATTCACCCCTCCACTTT.

This clone turned up a few times. This rearrangement joins TRBV30 to TRBJ2-5, with 8 bases fitting TRBD2. This CDR3 contains 15 residues. Trimming cost V 1 base and J 0 bases; bases outside gene matches: 4. The germline V gene encodes CDR1 GTSNPN and CDR2 SVGIG (reference sequence). The CDR3 sequence is CAWSEAAGDQETQYF. The CDR3 DNA reads TGTGCCTGGAGTGAAGCAGCGGGGGACCAAGAGACCCAGTACTTC.

This clone has just a few counts. The V gene is TRBV10-3, the J gene TRBJ2-1; D ambiguous. The V and J ends lost 4 bases and 6 bases respectively, with 4 bases between them. CDR1 ENHRY and CDR2 SYGVKD come from the germline V gene. The CDR3 is 11 amino acids. CDR3 amino acids: CAISVGNEQFF. The DNA for the CDR3 is TGTGCCATCAGTGTGGGCAATGAGCAGTTCTTC.

This chain uses TRBV27 with TRBJ1-2, with no clear D. The V gene lost 2 bases and the J gene lost 0 bases, with 7 bases spanning the gap. The CDR3 sequence is 14 residues long. CDR1 and CDR2 (germline): MNHEY, SMNVEV (reference sequence). CDR3 in DNA: TGTGCCAGCAGTTTAGCAGGCACTAACTATGGCTACACCTTC. This translates into CASSLAGTNYGYTF.

The chain carries TRBV27 and TRBJ2-3, with 11 bases lining up with TRBD2. Germline V gene data show CDR1 as MNHEY and CDR2 as SMNVEV (reference sequence). The CDR3 is 16 amino acids. The V gene end was trimmed by 5 bases and the J gene end by 2 bases; junction bases not matched to a gene: 6. The CDR3 spells CASSVMTSGATDTQYF. CDR3 DNA sequence: TGTGCCAGCAGTGTAATGACTAGCGGGGCCACAGATACGCAGTATTTT.

The chain joins TRBV29-1 to TRBJ2-1; TRBD2 agrees at 12 bases. CDR1 is SQVTM, CDR2 ANQGSEA, per germline. Trimming cost V 4 bases and J 7 bases; bases outside gene matches: 5. The CDR3 runs 14 residues. This CDR3 is CSVGLAGVLNEQFF. CDR3 sequence (DNA): TGCAGCGTTGGACTAGCGGGGGTCTTAAATGAGCAGTTCTTC.

This clone was recorded only once. The DNA is left out, because the CDR3 cannot be placed on it with certainty; the CDR3 is given as TCRdb lists it. The chain carries TRBV6-5 and TRBJ2-1; the table assigns TRBD1, which was not confirmed against the DNA. Per the germline V gene, CDR1 is MNHEY and CDR2 is SVGAGI. The CDR3 is made up of 15 amino acids, end residues included. CDR3 sequence reads: CASSSSDKYYNEQFF.

The V gene is TRBV15, the J gene TRBJ1-5; 8 positions match TRBD1. Trimming removed 5 bases from V and 6 bases from J; junction bases left unmatched: 3. This CDR3 has 13 amino acids. Per the germline V gene, CDR1 is LNHNV and CDR2 is YYDKDF (reference sequence). This CDR3 reads CATSLDRGQPQHF. CDR3 DNA sequence: TGTGCCACCAGCCTCGACAGGGGTCAGCCCCAGCATTTT.

This clone has more than one count but fewer than ten. V usage is TRBV7-6 and J usage is TRBJ1-2, with a weak D call TRBD1 (5 bases). The V gene's germline CDR1 is SGHVS and CDR2 FNYEAQ. The CDR3 is made up of 12 amino acids. Between the trimmed V and J ends, which lost 8 bases and 7 bases, there was a span of 14 bases. CDR3 nucleotides: TGTGCCAGCTTCGTCACTGGGGCTGGCTACACCTTC. Residues: CASFVTGAGYTF.